These 16 T cell receptor beta chains originate from one sample sequenced in a study of a mutant IDH1 vaccine in newly diagnosed glioma listed by TCRdb under 2021. The label giving this sample's time point can be read as: week 35, safety follow-up. Every vaccine dose consisted of 300 ug of a 20-mer mutant IDH1 peptide in Montanide, administered subcutaneously together with topical imiquimod. The method behind the library was the immunoSEQ multiplex PCR assay. Imported from immuneACCESS, the table was reduced by TCRdb to in-frame sequences with V and J called. These copies leave out some clones; in studies compared against another copy, an unresolved V gene accounts for under half, and the cause of the remainder is not known. The sample table records tens of thousands of clones; about 79% of these occur just once. The ten largest clonotypes hold 9.5% to 15% of the sample. Their specific antigens are unknown.

The source was PBMCs, collected from a glioma patient whose treatment included an IDH1 peptide vaccine. The receptors here all came from a man aged 35-49 years with glioma.

The CDR3 reads CASRPTGGDEQYV. The CDR3, as DNA: TGTGCCAGCAGACCTACAGGGGGCGATGAGCAGTACGTC. The rearrangement links TRBV7-8 to TRBJ2-7, with 9 bases lining up with TRBD1. CDR1 and CDR2 from the germline V gene are SGHVS and FQNEAQ. The V segment lost 6 bases and the J segment 7 bases; nucleotides outside the gene matches: 7. This CDR3 contains 13 residues.

This chain links TRBV19 with TRBJ2-1; D assignment may be TRBD1 or TRBD2 (6 bases each). Trimming pared 3 bases from V and 0 bases from J, leaving 12 bases between. The germline gives CDR1 LNHDA, CDR2 SQIVND (reference sequence). The CDR3 covers 16 residues. This chain's CDR3 is CASSMGGRASYNEQFF. Here the CDR3 DNA reads TGTGCCAGTAGTATGGGGGGCCGAGCCTCCTACAATGAGCAGTTCTTC.

The genes are TRBV28 and TRBJ1-1; D uncertain. V lost 6 bases and J lost 0, with 14 bases in between. The CDR3 length is 15 residues. Germline V gene lookup returns CDR1 MDHEN and CDR2 SYDVKM. This CDR3 reads CASRASGRMNTEAFF. In DNA, the CDR3 is TGTGCCAGCAGGGCCAGTGGAAGGATGAACACTGAAGCTTTCTTT.

The chain links TRBV15 to TRBJ2-2; possibly TRBD1 or TRBD2 for D (5 bases each). CDR1 LNHNV and CDR2 YYDKDF come from the germline V gene (reference sequence). Trimming took 0 bases from V and 5 from J, leaving 10 bases between them. The CDR3 sequence is 15 residues long. In DNA form, the CDR3 reads TGTGCCACCAGCAGAGACCGGGGCGGAACCGGGGAGCTGTTTTTT. Amino acid sequence: CATSRDRGGTGELFF. Together with reference TRBV15 and TRBJ2-2, the CDR3 gives the full variable domain: DAMVIQNPRYQVTQFGKPVTLSCSQTLNHNVMYWYQQKSSQAPKLLFHYYDKDFNNEADTPDNFQSRRPNTSFCFLDIRSPGLGDTAMYLCATSRDRGGTGELFFGEGSRLTVL.

V and J are TRBV10-3 and TRBJ2-1; D may be TRBD1 or TRBD2 (7 bases each). The germline gives CDR1 ENHRY, CDR2 SYGVKD. This CDR3 contains 15 residues. Trimming stripped 0 bases from V and 7 bases from J, with 13 bases between. In DNA form, the CDR3 reads TGTGCCATCAGTGAGTCGAGCAGGGGGGGAAATGAGCAGTTCTTC. It translates to CAISESSRGGNEQFF.

The sample holds a few counts of this clone. This sequence joins TRBV5-5 and TRBJ2-7, with 9 bases matching TRBD1. The CDR3 sequence is 15 residues long. Germline V gives CDR1 SGHKS, CDR2 YYEKEE (reference sequence). The trim removed 4 bases at V and 0 bases at J, leaving 5 bases unmatched. DNA of the CDR3: TGTGCCAGCAGCCCGGGACAGGGACGCTCCTACGAGCAGTACGTC. Residues: CASSPGQGRSYEQYV.

The chain carries TRBV6-5 and TRBJ1-4; tentative D call: TRBD1 (5 bases). The germline V gene has CDR1 MNHEY and CDR2 SVGAGI. The CDR3 consists of 15 residues. V lost 2 bases and J lost 7, with 14 bases in between. The CDR3 loop reads CASSYEGASGEKLFF. In nucleotides, the CDR3 is TGTGCCAGCAGTTACGAAGGGGCTAGCGGTGAAAAACTGTTTTTT.

The J gene is TRBJ2-5, the V gene TRBV5-1, with a weak D call TRBD1 (5 bases). V was shortened by 2 bases and J by 2 bases, with 7 bases between the two germline ends. Per the germline V gene, CDR1 is SGHRS and CDR2 is YFSETQ. This CDR3 region has 13 residues. CDR3 DNA: TGCGCCAGCAGCTTAGGGGAACAAGAGACCCAGTACTTC. It specifies CASSLGEQETQYF. Filled out from reference TRBV5-1 and TRBJ2-5, the complete variable domain reads KAGVTQTPRYLIKTRGQQVTLSCSPISGHRSVSWYQQTPGQGLQFLFEYFSETQRNKGNFPGRFSGRQFSNSRSEMNVSTLELGDSALYLCASSLGEQETQYFGPGTRLLVL.

The J gene is TRBJ2-3, the V gene TRBV19, with 9 bases aligning to TRBD2. CDR1 and CDR2 from the germline V gene are LNHDA and SQIVND (reference sequence). CDR3 length: 17 amino acids. J lost 1 base, V lost 5 bases, and 10 bases had no gene match. CDR3 DNA sequence: TGTGCCAGTAGTGCCTGTAGCGGGAGTCCTTGCACAGATACGCAGTATTTT. Translation: CASSACSGSPCTDTQYF.

This clone has just a few counts. The chain is built from TRBV6-5 and TRBJ1-1; D unclear. CDR3 length: 13 amino acids. Deletions cut 0 bases from V and 11 bases from J, with 13 bases between. The V gene's germline CDR1 is MNHEY and CDR2 SVGAGI. In DNA, the CDR3 is TGTGCCAGCAGTTACTCGTCCAGTGGCATGGCTTTCTTT. Protein: CASSYSSSGMAFF.

J is TRBJ2-3 and V is TRBV6-1, with TRBD2 as a possible D gene (6 bases). CDR3 size: 14 residues. The germline V gene encodes CDR1 MNHNS and CDR2 SASEGT. Trimming took off 3 bases at V and 1 base at J, with 8 bases between the two ends. This chain's CDR3 is CASSDPGGTDTQYF. The CDR3 region has the DNA TGTGCCAGCAGTGATCCGGGAGGCACAGATACGCAGTATTTT.

The V and J genes are TRBV28 and TRBJ2-7; 10 bases are shared with TRBD2. V shed 5 bases, J shed 1 base, and the junction held 5 bases outside the gene matches. From germline, CDR1 is MDHEN and CDR2 SYDVKM. The CDR3 length is 15 residues. Written as DNA, the CDR3 is TGTGCCAGCAGTGATACTAGCGGGACTTCCTACGAGCAGTACTTC. It encodes CASSDTSGTSYEQYF.

This chain links TRBV29-1 with TRBJ2-1; D is uncertain. CDR3 length: 15 amino acids. CDR1 and CDR2 (germline): SQVTM, ANQGSEA. The V gene lost 3 bases and the J gene lost 4 bases, with 16 bases spanning the gap. The CDR3 loop is CSVDSVGGVYNEQFF. The CDR3 DNA follows: TGCAGCGTTGACAGCGTAGGTGGGGTATACAATGAGCAGTTCTTC.

This clone has just one count. The chain uses TRBV6-1 and TRBJ2-1; the match to TRBD1 covers 8 bases. V shed 7 bases, J shed 4 bases, and the junction held 6 bases outside the gene matches. CDR1 is MNHNS, CDR2 SASEGT, per germline. This CDR3 is built from 14 residues. The CDR3 region is CASNQGAGYNEQFF. CDR3 DNA: TGTGCCAGCAATCAGGGGGCCGGGTACAATGAGCAGTTCTTC.

V gene TRBV5-1 combines with J gene TRBJ2-7, with a weak D call TRBD1 (5 bases). The CDR3 contains 13 residues. Trimming took off 2 bases at V and 7 bases at J, with 13 bases between the two ends. Germline CDR1 and CDR2: SGHRS and YFSETQ. CDR3: CASSFAGQREQYF. CDR3 nucleotide sequence: TGCGCCAGCAGCTTCGCAGGGCAAAGGGAGCAGTACTTC.

The chain carries TRBV5-1 and TRBJ1-4, with a weak D call TRBD1 (5 bases). Germline V gene sequence: CDR1 SGHRS, CDR2 YFSETQ. Trimming removed 7 bases at V and 6 bases at J, with 19 bases between. CDR3 length: 15 amino acids. The CDR3 is CASSHGGGYDEKLFF. CDR3 DNA sequence: TGCGCCAGCTCCCATGGTGGGGGATACGATGAAAAACTGTTTTTT.